This is a list of T cell receptor beta chains from one sample in a study of T-cell memory formation after mild COVID-19. TCRdb reprocessed the 5' RACE reads with MiXCR, giving one entry per CDR3 protein. The table records about 110,000 distinct CDR3 sequences, around 17% of them present only once. The source material was PBMCs or a T cell subset sorted from them (not recorded which). The receptors derive from a man younger than 35 who had mild COVID-19 (a few samples of this study predate the infection). Cell type and time point are not known. Each CDR3 is given with its conserved first and last residue. Each record gives: V gene, J gene, D gene, clone size, CDR3 protein, CDR3 DNA. A D gene is named only where the DNA matches it firmly. A row's size may be missing; if present it is once, few, many or a size class.

>TRBV15|TRBJ2-7|TRBD1|-
CATSRARTGGDEQYF
TGTGCCACCAGCAGAGCGAGGACAGGGGGGGACGAGCAGTACTTC
>TRBV20-1|TRBJ1-5|TRBD1|once
CSARRDSRAGPQHF
TGCAGTGCTAGACGGGACAGCCGAGCGGGGCCCCAGCATTTT
>TRBV15|TRBJ2-5|TRBD1|-
CATSKLQGSETQYF
TGTGCCACCAGCAAGTTACAGGGGAGTGAGACCCAGTACTTC
>TRBV7-2|TRBJ1-1|-|-
CASSARPFAEAFF
TGTGCCAGCAGCGCGAGGCCATTCGCTGAAGCTTTCTTT
>TRBV5-1|TRBJ2-7|-|few
CASSLESSYEQYF
TGCGCCAGCAGCTTGGAGAGTTCCTACGAGCAGTACTTC
>TRBV7-2|TRBJ2-5|-|once
CASSGSPRETQYF
TGTGCCAGCAGCGGGAGCCCGCGGGAGACCCAGTACTTC
>TRBV5-6|TRBJ2-7|TRBD2|-
CASSLVAGTYEQYF
TGTGCCAGCAGCTTGGTAGCGGGGACCTACGAGCAGTACTTC
>TRBV20-1|TRBJ1-2|-|many
CSAAGSNYGYTF
TGCAGTGCAGCAGGATCTAACTATGGCTACACCTTC
>TRBV27|TRBJ1-1|-|few
CASSLRENTEAFF
TGTGCCAGCAGTTTAAGGGAGAACACTGAAGCTTTCTTT
>TRBV7-9|TRBJ1-2|-|few
CASSLNSGYGYTF
TGTGCCAGCAGCTTAAACAGCGGCTATGGCTACACCTTC
>TRBV7-9|TRBJ2-5|-|-
CASSQGGTEGETQYF
TGTGCCAGCAGCCAAGGGGGGACGGAGGGAGAGACCCAGTACTTC